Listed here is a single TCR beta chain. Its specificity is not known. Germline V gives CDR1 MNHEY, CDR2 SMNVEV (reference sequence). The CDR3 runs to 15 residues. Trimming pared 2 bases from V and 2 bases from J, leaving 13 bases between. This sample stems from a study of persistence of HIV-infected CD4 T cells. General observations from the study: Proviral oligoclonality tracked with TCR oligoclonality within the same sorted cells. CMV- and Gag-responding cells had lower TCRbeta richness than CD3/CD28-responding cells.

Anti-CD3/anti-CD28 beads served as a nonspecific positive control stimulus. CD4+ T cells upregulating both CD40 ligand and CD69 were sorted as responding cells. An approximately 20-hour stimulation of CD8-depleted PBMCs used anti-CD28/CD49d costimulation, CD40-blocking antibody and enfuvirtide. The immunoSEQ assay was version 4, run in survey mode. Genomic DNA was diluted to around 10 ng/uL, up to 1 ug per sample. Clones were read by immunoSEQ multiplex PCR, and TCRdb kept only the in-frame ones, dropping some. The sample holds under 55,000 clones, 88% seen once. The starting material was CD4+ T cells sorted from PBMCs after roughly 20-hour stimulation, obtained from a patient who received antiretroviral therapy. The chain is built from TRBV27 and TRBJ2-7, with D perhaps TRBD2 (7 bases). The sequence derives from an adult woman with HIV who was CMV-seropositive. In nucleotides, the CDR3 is TGTGCCAGCAGTTTAGGGGGGGCGCGGACCTACGAGCAGTACTTC. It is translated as CASSLGGARTYEQYF.